The next 21 T cell receptor beta chains were all read from a single sample in a study of blood T cell repertoires in COVID-19. Assay: immunoSEQ multiplex PCR; the TCRdb copy retains only in-frame clones and omits some. Of over 200,000 clones in the sample, around four fifths were seen once. Sequencing was carried out using peripheral blood. Receptors were obtained from a woman aged 45-65 years with acute or convalescent COVID-19.

The J gene is TRBJ2-7, the V gene TRBV6-5; maybe TRBD2 (7 bases). This CDR3 spans 13 amino acids. The ends were cut back, 11 bases at V and 0 bases at J, with 14 bases in the middle. Germline-derived CDR1 and CDR2 are MNHEY and SVGAGI. The CDR3 is CAAAGAPSYEQYF. The CDR3 region has the DNA TGTGCCGCCGCGGGGGCGCCCTCCTACGAGCAGTACTTC.

This clone turned up a few times. This chain joins TRBV2 and TRBJ2-1; D perhaps matches TRBD2 (6 bases). Germline loops: CDR1 SNHLY, CDR2 FYNNEI. The CDR3 covers 12 residues. Deletions cut 2 bases from V and 9 bases from J, with 8 bases between. CDR3 coding DNA: TGTGCCAGCAGTGAACCGCGGGGTGAGCAGTTCTTC. Residues: CASSEPRGEQFF.

The CDR3 sequence: CASSFRGRGETQYF. The DNA of the CDR3 is TGTGCCAGCAGCTTTCGCGGGAGAGGGGAGACCCAGTACTTC. The chain carries TRBV7-2 and TRBJ2-5; 7 bases align to TRBD2. The germline gives CDR1 SGHTA, CDR2 FQGNSA. V lost 3 bases, J lost 5 bases, and 6 bases stayed unmatched. This CDR3 has 14 residues.

The chain is built from TRBV27 and TRBJ1-1, with 8 bases that match TRBD1. The junction had 9 bases not matched to a gene; V was cut back by 5 bases and J by 4 bases. This CDR3 has 15 amino acids. The germline V gene has CDR1 MNHEY and CDR2 SMNVEV (reference sequence). The CDR3 nucleotides read TGTGCCAGCAGTCAATTCCTCAGGGGGCTCACTGAAGCTTTCTTT. Its translation is CASSQFLRGLTEAFF.

The rearrangement joins TRBV30 to TRBJ1-3; D possibly corresponds to TRBD1 (5 bases). Germline V CDR1 and CDR2: GTSNPN, SVGIG (reference sequence). V was clipped by 0 bases and J by 0 bases, with 9 bases between them. The CDR3 sequence is 15 residues long. Here the CDR3 reads CAWSVQGNSGNTIYF. In DNA form, the CDR3 reads TGTGCCTGGAGTGTTCAGGGAAACTCTGGAAACACCATATATTTT.

This clone was observed a handful of times. This sequence joins TRBV11-3 and TRBJ2-1; D might be TRBD2 (5 bases). The CDR3 consists of 15 residues. With 1 base removed from V and 7 bases from J, the gap between germline ends came to 14 bases. Germline V gives CDR1 SGHNT, CDR2 YENEEA. The CDR3 DNA is TGTGCCAGCAGCTTAGGAGGCAGTAGGGAGAATGAGCAGTTCTTC. Its protein is CASSLGGSRENEQFF.

The chain carries TRBV18 and TRBJ1-6; TRBD1 is a possible D gene (6 bases). The CDR3 sequence is 16 residues long. The germline V gene encodes CDR1 KGHSH and CDR2 LQKENI. V was cut by 2 bases and J by 8 bases, with 16 bases left in between. The CDR3 spells CASSPTQGRGDSPLHF. CDR3 DNA: TGTGCCAGCTCACCAACCCAAGGCAGGGGTGATTCACCCCTCCACTTT.

V usage is TRBV7-8 and J usage is TRBJ2-6; a possible D gene is TRBD2 (6 bases). The CDR3 extends over 17 amino acids. Germline V CDR1 and CDR2: SGHVS, FQNEAQ. The V gene lost 1 base and the J gene lost 2 bases, with 12 bases spanning the gap. The chain's CDR3 is CASSLGVGEAGANVLTF. The CDR3 DNA reads as TGTGCCAGCAGCTTAGGGGTCGGGGAGGCTGGGGCCAACGTCCTGACTTTC.

The chain uses TRBV24-1 and TRBJ2-1, with TRBD2 matching over 13 bases. Germline CDR1 KGHDR, CDR2 SFDVKD. This CDR3 has 16 amino acids. V gave up 3 bases and J gave up 7 bases; unmatched junction bases: 5. The CDR3 nucleotides are TGTGCCACCAGTGATATAACTAGCGGGAGGGTAAATGAGCAGTTCTTC. Amino acid sequence: CATSDITSGRVNEQFF.

The gene calls are TRBV19 and TRBJ2-2, with D tentatively TRBD1 (6 bases). This CDR3 region has 15 residues. Germline values: CDR1 LNHDA, CDR2 SQIVND (reference sequence). V was shortened by 6 bases and J by 0 bases, with 11 bases between the two germline ends. The CDR3 DNA follows: TGTGCCAGTAGCAGGACAGTCGCGAACACCGGGGAGCTGTTTTTT. Translating gives CASSRTVANTGELFF.

This chain uses TRBV28 with TRBJ2-3, with a tentative D call TRBD1 (6 bases). Trimming pared 4 bases from V and 0 bases from J, leaving 14 bases between. This CDR3 comprises 16 residues. Germline CDR1 is MDHEN and CDR2 is SYDVKM. CDR3 sequence (DNA): TGTGCCAGCAGTTCTAGAGGGGGTTGGAGCACAGATACGCAGTATTTT. This gives the protein CASSSRGGWSTDTQYF.

The chain uses TRBV7-8 and TRBJ2-2; D not certain. The V end was cut by 2 bases, the J end by 1 base, with 8 bases between. The CDR3 runs 15 residues. Germline assignment: CDR1 SGHVS and CDR2 FQNEAQ. The CDR3, as DNA: TGTGCCAGCAGCTTAAGAGGAGAGAACACCGGGGAGCTGTTTTTT. Its translation is CASSLRGENTGELFF.

The chain carries TRBV2 and TRBJ2-5; TRBD2 matches at 7 bases. V lost 3 bases to trimming and J lost 2 bases; unmatched junction nucleotides: 3. This CDR3 contains 14 residues. The germline V gene has CDR1 SNHLY and CDR2 FYNNEI. CDR3 nucleotide sequence: TGTGCCAGCAGTGATTGGACTAGTCAAGAGACCCAGTACTTC. It is translated as CASSDWTSQETQYF.

V and J are TRBV28 and TRBJ2-4; 7 bases map to TRBD1. The length of the CDR3 is 14 residues. J gave up 8 bases and V 4 bases, and 8 bases lay outside the gene matches. CDR1 and CDR2 from the germline V gene are MDHEN and SYDVKM. The CDR3 sequence is CASSSTGREDIQYF. The CDR3 DNA reads TGTGCCAGCAGTTCGACAGGGCGCGAGGACATTCAGTACTTC.

The chain employs TRBV6-5 and TRBJ2-6; no clear D gene. This CDR3 is 14 amino acids long. Germline V CDR1 and CDR2: MNHEY, SVGAGI. V shed 7 bases and J shed 1 base, with 8 bases lying between them. The CDR3 region is CASNEESGANVLTF. CDR3 DNA: TGTGCCAGCAACGAGGAATCTGGGGCCAACGTCCTGACTTTC.

The table lists this clone with a few counts. The chain is built from TRBV9 and TRBJ2-1, with 7 bases aligning to TRBD2. This CDR3 region has 14 residues. The V and J ends lost 4 bases and 8 bases, in that order; junction bases with no gene match: 9. The germline V gene has CDR1 SGDLS and CDR2 YYNGEE. CDR3 sequence reads: CASSPEGGVYEQFF. Here the CDR3 DNA reads TGTGCCAGCAGCCCCGAGGGAGGGGTGTATGAGCAGTTCTTC.

The J gene is TRBJ2-7, the V gene TRBV4-2; D gene uncertain. CDR3 length: 16 amino acids. The germline CDR1 and CDR2 sequences are LGHNA and YNFKEQ. Deletions cut 0 bases from V and 3 bases from J, with 15 bases between. Written as DNA, the CDR3 is TGTGCCAGCAGCCAAGATCCAGCTCCTAGTCTCTACGAGCAGTACTTC. Translated: CASSQDPAPSLYEQYF.

DNA for the CDR3: TGTGCCAGCAGTCGCCGGGGTACGGAAAACTATGGCTACACCTTC. It codes for CASSRRGTENYGYTF. The chain links TRBV27 to TRBJ1-2; the D is unclear. This CDR3 contains 15 residues. Germline assignment: CDR1 MNHEY and CDR2 SMNVEV (reference sequence). The V end lost 5 bases, the J end lost 2 bases, and 15 bases lay between the germline ends.

This clone was counted between two and nine times. The V call is TRBV24-1, the J call TRBJ2-1, with D perhaps TRBD1 (7 bases). CDR1 and CDR2 from the germline V gene are KGHDR and SFDVKD. This CDR3 contains 15 residues. Trimming left V 5 bases short and J 7 bases short, with 17 bases between. The CDR3 region has the DNA TGTGCCACCAGTGTTGAGGGGCAGGGGGGTAATGAGCAGTTCTTC. As protein: CATSVEGQGGNEQFF.

This chain links TRBV7-2 with TRBJ2-7; 12 bases fit TRBD2. The CDR3 is 15 amino acids. J lost 2 bases, V lost 5 bases, and 4 bases had no gene match. Germline-derived CDR1 and CDR2 are SGHTA and FQGNSA. The DNA of the CDR3 is TGTGCCAGCAGCGTCGGACTAGCGGGAACCTACGAGCAGTACTTC. Protein: CASSVGLAGTYEQYF.

V is TRBV14 and J is TRBJ2-2; 8 bases align to TRBD1. CDR1 is SGHDN and CDR2 is FVKESK in the germline V gene. V dropped 4 bases and J dropped 1; count of bases not matched to a gene: 5. The CDR3 is made up of 16 amino acids. The CDR3 reads CASSPSGGRNTGELFF. Written as DNA, the CDR3 is TGTGCCAGCAGCCCCTCAGGGGGCCGGAACACCGGGGAGCTGTTTTTT.